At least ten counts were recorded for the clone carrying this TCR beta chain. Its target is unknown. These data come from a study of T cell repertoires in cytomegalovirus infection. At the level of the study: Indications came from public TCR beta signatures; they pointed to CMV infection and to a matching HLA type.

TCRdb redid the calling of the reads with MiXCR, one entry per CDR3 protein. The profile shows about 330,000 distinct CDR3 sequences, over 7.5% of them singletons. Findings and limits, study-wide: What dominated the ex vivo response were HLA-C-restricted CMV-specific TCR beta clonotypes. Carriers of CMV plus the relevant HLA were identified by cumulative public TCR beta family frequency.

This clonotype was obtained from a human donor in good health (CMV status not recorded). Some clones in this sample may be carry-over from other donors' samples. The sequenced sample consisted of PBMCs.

In DNA form, the CDR3 reads TGTGCCAGCAGTTTAGCGGGAGTCGGGGCGCTTAGCCCCTACGAGCAGTACTTC. It encodes CASSLAGVGALSPYEQYF. The V call is TRBV12-3 or TRBV12-4, the J call TRBJ2-7; D is perhaps TRBD1 or TRBD2 (5 bases each). The CDR3 is made up of 18 amino acids. Trimming stripped 0 bases from V and 2 bases from J, with 20 bases between.